A single sample is the source of the 16 T cell receptor beta chains below, sequenced in a study of tissue T cells after allogeneic stem cell transplantation (dated by TCRdb to the early 2020s). The library was built by means of the immunoSEQ multiplex PCR assay. TCRdb stores this immuneACCESS table with in-frame sequences only. Part of the clones is absent; in the studies checked, under half of the shortfall reflects unresolved V genes, and no reason is known for the rest. The sample includes 5,000 or so clones, with approximately 30% observed a single time. The biggest ten clones account for around 4.2% of the sample. This sample's time point label indicates: mouse harvest day 14 after allogeneic transplant. Mouse grafts combined 10^7 T-cell-depleted bone marrow cells with 10^6 splenic CD5+ T cells, given via tail vein injection. The material sequenced was skin. Receptors originate from a female BALB/c mouse given C57BL/6 T cells with graft-versus-host disease after an allogeneic hematopoietic cell transplant.

Note on this clone: Gene labels here are mouse ones. The CDR3 end is not reached by the read, which stops 1 residue before it; the germline J gene fills it in. The V call is TRBV26, the J call TRBJ2-7; 14 nucleotides match TRBD2. The CDR3 sequence is 14 residues long. Germline assignment: CDR1 KGHPV and CDR2 FQNQEV (reference sequence). The V and J ends lost 6 bases and 6 bases, in that order; junction bases with no gene match: 4. The CDR3 DNA, read in part, is TGTGCCAGCAGACCGGGACTGGGGGGGCGTGAACAGTAC. Amino acid sequence: CASRPGLGGREQY. The full CDR3 reads CASRPGLGGREQYF.

Turning to this clone: The genes are named according to mouse. The read halts 1 residue ahead of the CDR3 end, with the missing end drawn from the germline J gene. V usage is TRBV16 and J usage is TRBJ2-4; D is undetermined. Trimming removed 3 bases at V and 0 bases at J, with 10 bases between. Germline CDR1 reads SGHSA; CDR2 reads FRNQAP. The CDR3 extends over 15 amino acids. Incomplete CDR3 DNA: TGTGCAAGCAGCTTGGGCTGGAGTAGTCAAAACACCTTGTAC. This codes for CASSLGWSSQNTLY. The whole CDR3 region reads CASSLGWSSQNTLYF.

As regards this clone: Gene names denote mouse genes. The observed sequence ends 1 residue before the CDR3 terminus, with the missing tail filled in from the germline J gene. The J gene is TRBJ1-1, the V gene TRBV31; D not certain. The germline V gene encodes CDR1 GKSSPN and CDR2 SITVG. With 0 bases removed from V and 5 bases from J, the gap between germline ends came to 7 bases. The length of the CDR3 is 12 residues. The CDR3: CAWSLGQTEVFF. CDR3 DNA, as far as it was read: TGTGCCTGGAGTCTAGGGCAGACAGAAGTCTTC. The entire variable domain, with the rest obtained from reference TRBV31 and TRBJ1-1, is as follows: AQTIHQWPVAEIKAVGSPLSLGCTIKGKSSPNLYWYWQATGGTLQQLFYSITVGQVESVVQLNLSASRPKDDQFILSTEKLLLSHSGFYLCAWSLGQTEVFFGKGTRLTVV.

As to this clone: Germline and genes: mouse. The sequence runs out 1 residue before the end of the CDR3; the remainder is reconstructed from the germline J gene. The chain combines TRBV23 with TRBJ1-1; TRBD1 was called by the table and not checked on the DNA. Per germline, CDR1 KGHTA and CDR2 FQNQQP. The CDR3 runs to 12 residues. The CDR3 sequence: CSSSQRGPEVFF. CDR3 DNA, as far as it was read: TGCTCCAGCAGTCAAAGGGGGCCAGAAGTCTTC.

On this clone: Genes and germline come from the mouse. CDR3 DNA, as far as it was read: TGTGCCAGCCGGGACAGGGAATCTGGAAATACGCTCTAT. It codes for CASRDRESGNTLY. The whole CDR3 protein is CASRDRESGNTLYF. The chain couples TRBV26 to TRBJ1-3, with 9 nucleotides matching TRBD1. The missing CDR3 end, 1 residue past where the read stops, is filled in from the germline J gene. This CDR3 has 14 amino acids. Germline trimming cut 8 bases from V and 1 base from J; bases unmatched to any gene: 3. Germline CDR1 and CDR2: KGHPV and FQNQEV (reference sequence).

This clone has more than one count but fewer than ten. Gene names are mouse gene names. The CDR3 is cut off 1 residue early in the read; its end comes from the germline J gene. The chain employs TRBV23 and TRBJ2-7. The CDR3 extends over 13 amino acids. The germline V gene has CDR1 KGHTA and CDR2 FQNQQP. The CDR3 loop is CSSSQSGAREQYF. CDR3 DNA, as far as it was read: TGCTCCAGCAGTCAATCGGGGGCGAGGGAACAGTAC.

This clone was counted only a few times. The genes and germline here are from mouse. The CDR3 is cut off 1 residue early in the read; its end comes from the germline J gene. The chain links TRBV17 to TRBJ1-2, with D hard to call. This CDR3 has 14 residues. Per germline, CDR1 MNHDT and CDR2 YYDKIL. V lost 0 bases and J 0 bases, leaving 5 bases between the germline ends. CDR3 region: CASSRDPTNSDYTF. Incomplete CDR3 DNA: TGTGCTAGCAGTAGAGATCCCACAAACTCCGACTACACC.

Note on this clone: Mouse germline and gene names are used. The CDR3 DNA, read in part, is TGTGCCAGCAGCTCACAGGGAAGGGGGGCTGAGCAGTTC. Its protein is CASSSQGRGAEQF. Given in full, the CDR3 is CASSSQGRGAEQFF. The V and J genes are TRBV3 and TRBJ2-1; D may be TRBD1 (6 bases). The sequenced fragment ends 1 residue before the CDR3 boundary, so the rest is inferred from the germline J gene. Germline lookup yields CDR1 SNHLY and CDR2 FYNGKV (reference sequence). The CDR3 runs 14 residues. V shed 4 bases and J shed 7 bases, with 14 bases lying between them.

Only a few counts were recorded for this clone. Mouse germline and gene names are used. The read finishes 1 residue shy of the CDR3 end, and the germline J gene is used to complete it. The V gene is TRBV26, the J gene TRBJ1-4; D is unclear. Germline CDR1 reads KGHPV; CDR2 reads FQNQEV (reference sequence). There are 11 residues in the CDR3. The germline V and J ends were trimmed by 4 bases and 4 bases, with 1 base remaining between them. The CDR3 bases that were read are TGTGCCAGCAGTCACAACGAAAGATTATTT. Encoded protein: CASSHNERLF. The whole CDR3 is CASSHNERLFF.

Only a few counts were recorded for this clone. Germline and genes: mouse. The DNA ends 1 residue before the CDR3 does, and the rest of the CDR3 is filled in from the germline J gene. The chain combines TRBV31 with TRBJ2-1, with 13 bases lining up with TRBD2. Germline V lookup: CDR1 GKSSPN, CDR2 SITVG. The CDR3 contains 17 residues. With 0 bases clipped from V and 1 base from J, the junction kept 3 bases outside the gene matches. Incomplete CDR3 DNA: TGTGCCTGGAGTCTCCGGGACTGGGGGGGGAACTATGCTGAGCAGTTC. Amino acids: CAWSLRDWGGNYAEQF. The whole CDR3 reads CAWSLRDWGGNYAEQFF.

In the case of this clone: The gene names given are mouse names. The CDR3 goes on 1 residue after the read ends, and that part is filled in from the germline J gene. The V gene is TRBV12-2, the J gene TRBJ1-3, with no clear D. Trimming cost V 1 base and J 0 bases, with 3 bases left between them. The CDR3 extends over 13 amino acids. CDR1 and CDR2 from the germline V gene are SGHLS and HYDKME. CDR3 sequence: CASSLDSGNTLYF. CDR3 DNA, as far as it was read: TGTGCCAGCTCTCTGGATTCTGGAAATACGCTCTAT.

By share, this clone ranks as medium-sized (0.01 to 0.1%). The gene symbols are mouse symbols. The CDR3 end is not reached by the read, which stops 1 residue before it; the germline J gene fills it in. The chain links TRBV23 to TRBJ2-3; TRBD1 reflects the table's D call only, with no check against the DNA. Germline CDR1 and CDR2: KGHTA and FQNQQP. The CDR3 spans 14 residues. CDR3 DNA (partial): TGCTCCAGCAGTCAAAAGGGGGCCGCAGAAACGCTGTAT. Translated, it gives CSSSQKGAAETLY. The CDR3 reads in full as CSSSQKGAAETLYF.

As regards this clone: Gene names are the mouse ones. The read gets to within 1 residue of the CDR3 end, and the germline J gene fills in the rest. The gene calls are TRBV29 and TRBJ1-3; TRBD1 might be the D (6 bases). V dropped 2 bases and J dropped 0 bases, with 11 bases sitting between them. The CDR3 is 16 residues long. Germline CDR1 and CDR2: MSHET and SYDVDS. The CDR3 bases that were read are TGTGCTAGCAGTTTAGCAGGGGTCCCTTCTGGAAATACGCTCTAT. The encoded protein is CASSLAGVPSGNTLY. The CDR3 reads in full as CASSLAGVPSGNTLYF.

Comments on this clone: Gene names are the mouse ones. The read halts 1 residue ahead of the CDR3 end, with the missing end drawn from the germline J gene. J is TRBJ1-2 and V is TRBV3, with a possible D match to TRBD1 (6 bases). Germline CDR1 SNHLY, CDR2 FYNGKV (reference sequence). Trimming pared 1 base from V and 2 bases from J, leaving 11 bases between. This CDR3 is built from 15 residues. CDR3: CASSLVGGANSDYTF. The covered CDR3 bases are TGTGCCAGCAGCTTAGTTGGGGGGGCTAACTCCGACTACACC.

This clone was seen only a few times. Gene names are mouse gene names. The missing CDR3 end, 1 residue past where the read stops, is filled in from the germline J gene. The V and J genes are TRBV26 and TRBJ2-7; D perhaps matches TRBD1 (5 bases). The ends were cut back, 0 bases at V and 0 bases at J, with 6 bases in the middle. Germline lookup yields CDR1 KGHPV and CDR2 FQNQEV (reference sequence). The CDR3 covers 14 residues. Partial CDR3 DNA: TGTGCCAGCAGTCTGTCCCAGGGCTCCTATGAACAGTAC. Encoded protein: CASSLSQGSYEQY. The full CDR3 sequence reads CASSLSQGSYEQYF.

This clone was detected once. Gene names are mouse gene names. The CDR3 loop is CASSSGGRAEQFF. Partial CDR3 DNA: TGTGCCAGCAGCTCCGGGGGACGTGCTGAGCAGTTC. The chain couples TRBV4 to TRBJ2-1; tentatively, D is TRBD1 or TRBD2 (5 bases each). Read coverage stops 1 residue before the CDR3 terminus; the germline J gene supplies the remainder. Germline V gives CDR1 LGHDT, CDR2 YNNKQL (reference sequence). CDR3 length: 13 residues. Trimming pared 4 bases from V and 6 bases from J, leaving 10 bases between.